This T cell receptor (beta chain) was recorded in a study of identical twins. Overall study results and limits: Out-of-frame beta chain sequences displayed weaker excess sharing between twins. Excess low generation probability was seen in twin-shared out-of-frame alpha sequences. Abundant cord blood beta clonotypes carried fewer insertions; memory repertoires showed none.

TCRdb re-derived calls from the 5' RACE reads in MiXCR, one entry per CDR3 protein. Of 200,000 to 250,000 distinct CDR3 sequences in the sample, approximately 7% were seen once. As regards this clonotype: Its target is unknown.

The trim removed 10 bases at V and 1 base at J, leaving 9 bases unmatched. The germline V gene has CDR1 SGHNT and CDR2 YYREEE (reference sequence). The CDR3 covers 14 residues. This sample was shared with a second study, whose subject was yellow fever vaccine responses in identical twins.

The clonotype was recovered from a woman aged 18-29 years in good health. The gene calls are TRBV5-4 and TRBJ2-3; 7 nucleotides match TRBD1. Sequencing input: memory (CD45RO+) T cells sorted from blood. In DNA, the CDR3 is TGTGCCGCAGGAAACCAGGGGGGCACAGATACGCAGTATTTT. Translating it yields CAAGNQGGTDTQYF.